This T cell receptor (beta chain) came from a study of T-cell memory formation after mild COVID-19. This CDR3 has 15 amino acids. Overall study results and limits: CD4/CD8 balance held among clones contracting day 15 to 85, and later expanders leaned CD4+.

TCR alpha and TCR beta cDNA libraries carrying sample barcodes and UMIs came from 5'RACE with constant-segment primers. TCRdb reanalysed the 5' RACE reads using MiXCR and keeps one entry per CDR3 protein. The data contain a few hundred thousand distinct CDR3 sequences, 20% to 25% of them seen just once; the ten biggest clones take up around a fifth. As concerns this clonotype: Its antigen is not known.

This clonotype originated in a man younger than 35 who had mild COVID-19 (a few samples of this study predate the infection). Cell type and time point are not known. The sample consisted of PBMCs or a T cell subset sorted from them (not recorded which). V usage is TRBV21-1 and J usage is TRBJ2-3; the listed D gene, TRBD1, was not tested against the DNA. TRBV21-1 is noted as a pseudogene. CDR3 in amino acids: CASSRTDRETDTQYF. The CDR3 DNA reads TGTGCCAGCAGCAGAACTGACAGGGAGACAGATACGCAGTATTTT.